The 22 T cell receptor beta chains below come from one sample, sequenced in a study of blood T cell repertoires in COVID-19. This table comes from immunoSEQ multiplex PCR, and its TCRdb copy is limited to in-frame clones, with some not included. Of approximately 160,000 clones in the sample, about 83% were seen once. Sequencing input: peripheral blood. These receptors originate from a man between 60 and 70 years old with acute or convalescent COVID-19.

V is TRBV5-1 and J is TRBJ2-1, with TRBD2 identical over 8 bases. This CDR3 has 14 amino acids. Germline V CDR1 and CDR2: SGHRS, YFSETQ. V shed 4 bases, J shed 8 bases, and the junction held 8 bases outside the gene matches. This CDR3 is CASSEGLGHDEQFF. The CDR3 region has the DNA TGCGCCAGCAGCGAGGGACTAGGGCACGATGAGCAGTTCTTC. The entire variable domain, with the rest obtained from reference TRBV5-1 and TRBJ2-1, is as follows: KAGVTQTPRYLIKTRGQQVTLSCSPISGHRSVSWYQQTPGQGLQFLFEYFSETQRNKGNFPGRFSGRQFSNSRSEMNVSTLELGDSALYLCASSEGLGHDEQFFGPGTRLTVL.

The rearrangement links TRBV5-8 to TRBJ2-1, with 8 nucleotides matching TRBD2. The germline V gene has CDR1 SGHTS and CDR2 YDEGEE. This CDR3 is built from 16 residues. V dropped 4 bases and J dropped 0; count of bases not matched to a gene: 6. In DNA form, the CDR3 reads TGTGCCAGCAGCACCCGGGGGGGGATCTCCTACAATGAGCAGTTCTTC. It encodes CASSTRGGISYNEQFF.

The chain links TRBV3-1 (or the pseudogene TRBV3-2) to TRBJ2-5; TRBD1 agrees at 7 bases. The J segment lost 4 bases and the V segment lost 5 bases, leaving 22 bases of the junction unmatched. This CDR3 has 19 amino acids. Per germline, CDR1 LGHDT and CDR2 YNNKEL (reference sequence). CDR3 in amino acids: CASSDVIDADDREGETQYF. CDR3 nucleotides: TGTGCCAGCAGCGACGTGATCGACGCCGACGACAGGGAAGGAGAGACCCAGTACTTC.

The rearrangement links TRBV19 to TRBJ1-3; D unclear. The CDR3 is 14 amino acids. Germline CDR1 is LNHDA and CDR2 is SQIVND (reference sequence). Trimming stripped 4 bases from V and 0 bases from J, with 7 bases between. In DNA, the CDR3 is TGTGCCAGTAGTAGAGCGCTCTCTGGAAACACCATATATTTT. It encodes CASSRALSGNTIYF.

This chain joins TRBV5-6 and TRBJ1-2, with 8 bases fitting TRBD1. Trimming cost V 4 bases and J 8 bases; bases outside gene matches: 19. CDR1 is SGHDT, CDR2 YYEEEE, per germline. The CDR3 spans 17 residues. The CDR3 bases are TGTGCCAGCAGCCCCGACTTAGGACAGGGAGGAAGGTACGGCTACACCTTC. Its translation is CASSPDLGQGGRYGYTF.

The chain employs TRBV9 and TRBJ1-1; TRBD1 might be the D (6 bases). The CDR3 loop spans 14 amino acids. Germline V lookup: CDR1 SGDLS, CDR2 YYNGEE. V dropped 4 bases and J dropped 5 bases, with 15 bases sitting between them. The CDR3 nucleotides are TGTGCCAGCAGCCCCCTTTACAGGGATACTGAAGCTTTCTTT. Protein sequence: CASSPLYRDTEAFF.

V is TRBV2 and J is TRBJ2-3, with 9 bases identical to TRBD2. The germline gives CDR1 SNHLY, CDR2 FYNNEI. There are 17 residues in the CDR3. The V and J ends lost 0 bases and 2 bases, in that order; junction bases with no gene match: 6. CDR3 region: CASSEAEAGGSTDTQYF. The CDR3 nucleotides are TGTGCCAGCAGTGAAGCGGAAGCGGGGGGATCCACAGATACGCAGTATTTT.

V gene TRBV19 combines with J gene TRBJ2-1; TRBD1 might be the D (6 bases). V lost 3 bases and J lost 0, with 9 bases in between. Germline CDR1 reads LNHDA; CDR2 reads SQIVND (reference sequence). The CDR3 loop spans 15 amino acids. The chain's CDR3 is CASSIATGSYNEQFF. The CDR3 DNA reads TGTGCCAGTAGTATCGCGACAGGCTCCTACAATGAGCAGTTCTTC.

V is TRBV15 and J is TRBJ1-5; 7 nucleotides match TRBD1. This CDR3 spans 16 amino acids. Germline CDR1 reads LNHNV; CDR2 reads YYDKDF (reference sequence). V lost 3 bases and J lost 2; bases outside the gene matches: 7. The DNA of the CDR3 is TGTGCCACCAGCAGCTCCCAGGGGGTTGGCAATCAGCCCCAGCATTTT. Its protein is CATSSSQGVGNQPQHF.

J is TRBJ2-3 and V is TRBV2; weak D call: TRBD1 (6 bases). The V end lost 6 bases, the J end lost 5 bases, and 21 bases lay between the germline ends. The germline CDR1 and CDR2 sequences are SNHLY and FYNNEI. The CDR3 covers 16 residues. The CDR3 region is CASSAIWGQGKDTQYF. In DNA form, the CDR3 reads TGTGCCAGCAGCGCCATTTGGGGGCAGGGGAAAGATACGCAGTATTTT.

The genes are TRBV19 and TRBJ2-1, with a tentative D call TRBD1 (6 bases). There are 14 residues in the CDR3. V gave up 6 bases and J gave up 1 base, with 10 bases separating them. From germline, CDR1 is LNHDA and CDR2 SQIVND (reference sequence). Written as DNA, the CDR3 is TGTGCCAGTAGGGCGGACAGTTCCTACAATGAGCAGTTCTTC. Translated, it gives CASRADSSYNEQFF.

CDR3 in amino acids: CASSLDRYGYTF. CDR3 coding DNA: TGTGCCAGCAGCTTGGACAGATATGGCTACACCTTC. The chain joins TRBV5-8 to TRBJ1-2; no clear D. This CDR3 comprises 12 residues. Germline V gives CDR1 SGHTS, CDR2 YDEGEE. Trimming took off 0 bases at V and 5 bases at J, with 5 bases between the two ends.

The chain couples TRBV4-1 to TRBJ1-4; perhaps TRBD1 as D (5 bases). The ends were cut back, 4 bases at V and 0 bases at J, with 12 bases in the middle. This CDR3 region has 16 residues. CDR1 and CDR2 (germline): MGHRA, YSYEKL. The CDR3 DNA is TGCGCCAGCAGCCCCCGACAGAGCGCAACTAATGAAAAACTGTTTTTT. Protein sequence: CASSPRQSATNEKLFF.

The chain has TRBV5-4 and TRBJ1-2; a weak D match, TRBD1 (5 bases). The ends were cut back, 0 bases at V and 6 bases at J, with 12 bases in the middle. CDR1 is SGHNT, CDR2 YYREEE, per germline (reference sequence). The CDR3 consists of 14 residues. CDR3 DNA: TGTGCCAGCAGCTTGGATTCCAGGGCGGATGGCTACACCTTC. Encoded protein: CASSLDSRADGYTF.

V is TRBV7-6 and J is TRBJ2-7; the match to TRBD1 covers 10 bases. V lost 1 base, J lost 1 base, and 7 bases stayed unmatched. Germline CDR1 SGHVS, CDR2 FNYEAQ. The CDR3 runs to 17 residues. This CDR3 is CASSLVPAGQGSYEQYF. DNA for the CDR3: TGTGCCAGCAGCTTAGTCCCCGCGGGACAGGGGTCCTACGAGCAGTACTTC. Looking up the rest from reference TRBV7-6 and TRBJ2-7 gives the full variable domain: GAGVSQSPRYKVTKRGQDVALRCDPISGHVSLYWYRQALGQGPEFLTYFNYEAQQDKSGLPNDRFSAERPEGSISTLTIQRTEQRDSAMYRCASSLVPAGQGSYEQYFGPGTRLTVT.

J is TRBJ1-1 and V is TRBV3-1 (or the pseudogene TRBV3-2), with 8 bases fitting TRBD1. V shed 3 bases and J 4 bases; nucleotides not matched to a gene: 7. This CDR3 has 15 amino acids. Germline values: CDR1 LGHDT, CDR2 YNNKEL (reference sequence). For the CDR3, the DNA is TGTGCCAGCAGCCACAAACAGGGGGGTTCCACTGAAGCTTTCTTT. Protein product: CASSHKQGGSTEAFF.

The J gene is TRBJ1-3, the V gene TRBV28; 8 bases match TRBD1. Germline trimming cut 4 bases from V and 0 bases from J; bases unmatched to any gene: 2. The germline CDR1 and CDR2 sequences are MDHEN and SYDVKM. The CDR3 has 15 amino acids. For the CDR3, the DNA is TGTGCCAGCAGTTCGGGACAGGACTCTGGAAACACCATATATTTT. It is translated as CASSSGQDSGNTIYF.

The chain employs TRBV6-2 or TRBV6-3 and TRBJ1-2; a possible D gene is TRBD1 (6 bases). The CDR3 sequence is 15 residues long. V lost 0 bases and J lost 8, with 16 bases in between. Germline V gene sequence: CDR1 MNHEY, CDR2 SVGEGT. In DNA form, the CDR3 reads TGTGCCAGCAGTTACTCGATTACCCGGGACATAGGCTACACCTTC. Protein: CASSYSITRDIGYTF.

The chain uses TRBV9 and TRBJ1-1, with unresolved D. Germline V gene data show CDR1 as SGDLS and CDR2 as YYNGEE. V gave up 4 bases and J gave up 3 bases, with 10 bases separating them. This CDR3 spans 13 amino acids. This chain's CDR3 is CASSPNGDTEAFF. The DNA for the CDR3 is TGTGCCAGCAGCCCCAACGGAGACACTGAAGCTTTCTTT.

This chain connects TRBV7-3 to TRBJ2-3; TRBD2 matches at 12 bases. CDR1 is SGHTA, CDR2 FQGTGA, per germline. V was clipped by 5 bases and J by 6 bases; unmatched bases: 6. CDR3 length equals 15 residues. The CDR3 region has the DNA TGTGCCAGCAGCCCTCGGACTAGCGGGAAGGATACGCAGTATTTT. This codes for CASSPRTSGKDTQYF.

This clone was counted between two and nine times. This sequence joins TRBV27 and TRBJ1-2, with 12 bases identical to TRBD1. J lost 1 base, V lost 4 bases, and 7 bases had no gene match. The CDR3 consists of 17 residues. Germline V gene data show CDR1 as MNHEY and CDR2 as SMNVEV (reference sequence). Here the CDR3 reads CASSSRDRGQGNYGYTF. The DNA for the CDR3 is TGTGCCAGCAGTTCCCGGGACAGGGGGCAGGGTAACTATGGCTACACCTTC.

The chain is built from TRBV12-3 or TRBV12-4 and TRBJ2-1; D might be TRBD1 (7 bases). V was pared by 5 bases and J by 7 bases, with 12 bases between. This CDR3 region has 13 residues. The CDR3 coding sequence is TGTGCCAGCAGTCCAGGGGGGTTAAATGAGCAGTTCTTC. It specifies CASSPGGLNEQFF.